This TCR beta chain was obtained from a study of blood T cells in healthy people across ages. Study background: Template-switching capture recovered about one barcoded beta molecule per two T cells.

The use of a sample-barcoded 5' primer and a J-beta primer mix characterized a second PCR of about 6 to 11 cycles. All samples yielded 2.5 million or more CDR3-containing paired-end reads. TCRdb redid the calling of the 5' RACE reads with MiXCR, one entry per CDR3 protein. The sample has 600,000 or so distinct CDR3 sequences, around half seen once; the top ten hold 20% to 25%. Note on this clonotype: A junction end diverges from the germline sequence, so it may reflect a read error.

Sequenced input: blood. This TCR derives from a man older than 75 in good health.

This CDR3 reads CASSLTDRESDTQYF. CDR3 nucleotides: TGTGCTAGCAGTTTAACTGACAGGGAGTCAGATACGCAGTATTTT. The J gene is TRBJ2-3, the V gene TRBV28; 7 positions match TRBD1. The CDR3 is 15 residues long. CDR1 and CDR2 from the germline V gene are MDHEN and SYDVKM.